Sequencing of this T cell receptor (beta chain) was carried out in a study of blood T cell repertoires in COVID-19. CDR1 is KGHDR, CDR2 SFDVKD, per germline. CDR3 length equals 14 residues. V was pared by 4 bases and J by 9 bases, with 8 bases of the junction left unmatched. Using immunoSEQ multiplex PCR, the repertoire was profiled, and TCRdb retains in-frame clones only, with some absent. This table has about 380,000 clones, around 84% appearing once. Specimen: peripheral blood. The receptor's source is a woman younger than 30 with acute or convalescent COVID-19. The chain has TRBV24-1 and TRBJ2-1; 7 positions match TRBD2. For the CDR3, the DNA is TGTGCCACCAGTGACCAGACTAGCAGTGTTGAGCAGTTCTTC. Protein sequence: CATSDQTSSVEQFF.